This T cell receptor beta chain was identified in a study of cytomegalovirus exposure and HLA in healthy donors. Study findings and constraints: In terms of immune exposure information, only CMV serostatus was available.

J lost 6 bases, V lost 6 bases, and 13 bases had no gene match. The CDR3 is 18 residues long. From germline, CDR1 is ENHRY and CDR2 SYGVKD. 60 Vbeta and 13 Jbeta primers were used in PCR. Sequenced by immunoSEQ multiplex PCR; TCRdb stores in-frame clones only, minus some. In the table there are approximately 54,000 clones, approximately 82% of which are singletons. To note about this clone: Its antigen remains unidentified.

This TCR was recovered from a woman in her late teens or twenties in good health and CMV-seronegative. The sample was PBMCs. The V gene is TRBV10-3, the J gene TRBJ2-1; 14 bases fit TRBD2. CDR3 amino acids: CAISPGLAGGRSGNEQFF. The CDR3 coding sequence is TGTGCCATCAGCCCCGGACTAGCGGGAGGCCGCTCGGGCAATGAGCAGTTCTTC.